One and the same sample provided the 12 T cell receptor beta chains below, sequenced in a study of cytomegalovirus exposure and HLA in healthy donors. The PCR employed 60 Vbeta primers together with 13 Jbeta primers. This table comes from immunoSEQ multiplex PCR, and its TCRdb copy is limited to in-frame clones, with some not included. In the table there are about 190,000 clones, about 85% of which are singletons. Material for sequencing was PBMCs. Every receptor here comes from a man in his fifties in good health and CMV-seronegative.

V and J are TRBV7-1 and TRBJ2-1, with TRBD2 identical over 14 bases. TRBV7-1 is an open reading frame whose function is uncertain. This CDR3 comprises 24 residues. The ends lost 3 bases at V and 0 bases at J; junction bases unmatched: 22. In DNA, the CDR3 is TGTGCCAGCAGCTCCCCTGGGGGCGGTAAAAAGGGACTAGCGGGGGATAGCTCCTACAATGAGCAGTTCTTC. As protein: CASSSPGGGKKGLAGDSSYNEQFF.

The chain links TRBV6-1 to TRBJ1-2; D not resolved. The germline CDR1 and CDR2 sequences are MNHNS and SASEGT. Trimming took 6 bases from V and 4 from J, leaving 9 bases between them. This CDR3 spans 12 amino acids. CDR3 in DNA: TGTGCCAGCAGCACAATGATCTATGGCTACACCTTC. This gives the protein CASSTMIYGYTF.

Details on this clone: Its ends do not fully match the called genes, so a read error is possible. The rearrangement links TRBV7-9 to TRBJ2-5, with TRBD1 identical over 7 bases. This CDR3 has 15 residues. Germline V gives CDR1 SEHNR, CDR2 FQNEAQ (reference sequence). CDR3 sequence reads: CSSSPRTGDGQTQYF. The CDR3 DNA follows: TGTTCCAGCAGCCCCCGTACAGGGGATGGGCAGACCCAGTACTTC.

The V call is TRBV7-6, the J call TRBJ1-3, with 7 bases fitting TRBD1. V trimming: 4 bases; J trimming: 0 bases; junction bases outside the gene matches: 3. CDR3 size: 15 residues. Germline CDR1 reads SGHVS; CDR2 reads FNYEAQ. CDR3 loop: CASSSGQSSGNTIYF. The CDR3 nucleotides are TGTGCCAGCAGCTCGGGACAGAGCTCTGGAAACACCATATATTTT.

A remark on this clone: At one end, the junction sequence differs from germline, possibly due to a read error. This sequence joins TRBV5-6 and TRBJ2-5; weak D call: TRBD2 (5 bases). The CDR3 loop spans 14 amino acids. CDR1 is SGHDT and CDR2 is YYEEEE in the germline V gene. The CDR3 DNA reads TGTGCCAGCAGCACTACCGTGGGGTGGGAGACCCAGCACTTC. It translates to CASSTTVGWETQHF. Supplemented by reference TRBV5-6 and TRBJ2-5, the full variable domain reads DAGVTQSPTHLIKTRGQQVTLRCSPKSGHDTVSWYQQALGQGPQFIFQYYEEEERQRGNFPDRFSGHQFPNYSSELNVNALLLGDSALYLCASSTTVGWETQHFGPGTRLLVL.

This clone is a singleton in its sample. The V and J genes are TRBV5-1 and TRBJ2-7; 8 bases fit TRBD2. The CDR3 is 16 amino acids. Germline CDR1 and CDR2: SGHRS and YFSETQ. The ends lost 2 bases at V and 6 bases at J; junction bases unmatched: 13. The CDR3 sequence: CASSFSPGGDPFEQYF. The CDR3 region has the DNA TGCGCCAGCAGCTTTTCGCCGGGGGGGGACCCCTTCGAGCAGTACTTC.

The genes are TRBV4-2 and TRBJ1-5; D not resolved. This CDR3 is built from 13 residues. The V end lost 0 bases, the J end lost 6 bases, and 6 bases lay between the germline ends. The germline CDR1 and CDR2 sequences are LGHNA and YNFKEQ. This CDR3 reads CASSQDQSQPQHF. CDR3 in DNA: TGTGCCAGCAGCCAAGATCAGTCTCAGCCCCAGCATTTT.

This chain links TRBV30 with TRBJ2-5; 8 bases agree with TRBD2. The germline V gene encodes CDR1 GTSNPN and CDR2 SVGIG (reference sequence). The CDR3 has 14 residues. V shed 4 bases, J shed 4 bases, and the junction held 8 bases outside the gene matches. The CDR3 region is CAWIPPGGRETQYF. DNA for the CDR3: TGTGCCTGGATTCCCCCGGGGGGGAGAGAGACCCAGTACTTC.

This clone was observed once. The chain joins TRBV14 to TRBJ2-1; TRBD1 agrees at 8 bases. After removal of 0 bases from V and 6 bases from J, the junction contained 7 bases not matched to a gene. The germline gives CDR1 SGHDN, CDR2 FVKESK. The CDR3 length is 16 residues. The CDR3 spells CASSQDFTGTGNEQFF. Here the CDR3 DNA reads TGTGCCAGCAGCCAAGATTTCACAGGGACAGGCAATGAGCAGTTCTTC.

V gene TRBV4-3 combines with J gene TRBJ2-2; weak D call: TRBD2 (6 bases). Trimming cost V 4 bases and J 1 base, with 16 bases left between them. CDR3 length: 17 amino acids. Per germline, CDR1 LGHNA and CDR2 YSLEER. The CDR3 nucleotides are TGCGCCAGCAGCCGGGAGTACGGGCGGGGGAACACCGGGGAGCTGTTTTTT. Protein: CASSREYGRGNTGELFF.

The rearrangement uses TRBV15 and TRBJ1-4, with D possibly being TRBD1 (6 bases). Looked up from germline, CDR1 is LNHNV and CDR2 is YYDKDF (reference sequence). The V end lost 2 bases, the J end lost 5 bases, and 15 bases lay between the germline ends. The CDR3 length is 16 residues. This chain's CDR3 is CATSRPTGWGNEKLFF. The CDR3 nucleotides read TGTGCCACCAGCAGACCGACAGGATGGGGGAATGAAAAACTGTTTTTT.

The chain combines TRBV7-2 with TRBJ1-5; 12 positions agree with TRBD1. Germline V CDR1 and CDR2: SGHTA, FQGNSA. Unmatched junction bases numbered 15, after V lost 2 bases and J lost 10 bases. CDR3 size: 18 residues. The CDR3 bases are TGTGCCAGCAGCTTATCCTCGGGACAGGGGGCTTCTGCTCAACCCCAGCATTTT. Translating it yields CASSLSSGQGASAQPQHF.